The 7 T cell receptor beta chains below were found in one sample sequenced in a study of blood T cell repertoires in COVID-19. Sequencing was performed with immunoSEQ multiplex PCR; in TCRdb, only in-frame clones are kept and a portion is missing. The data contain more than 150,000 clones, less than 80% of them singletons. The specimen was peripheral blood. The receptors derive from a man between 45 and 60 years old who had recovered from COVID-19.

The rearrangement links TRBV11-2 to TRBJ2-7, with D hard to call. The germline V gene has CDR1 SGHAT and CDR2 FQNNGV. The CDR3 spans 13 residues. Trimming took 1 base from V and 1 from J, leaving 5 bases between them. CDR3 DNA: TGTGCCAGCAGCTTAGTCCTGTCCTACGAGCAGTACTTC. This encodes CASSLVLSYEQYF.

The DNA for the CDR3 is TGTGCCAGCAGCTCTCTCTACTCTAGCGGGAGCACAGATACGCAGTATTTT. Translating gives CASSSLYSSGSTDTQYF. This rearrangement joins TRBV5-4 to TRBJ2-3; TRBD2 matches at 8 bases. This CDR3 is built from 17 residues. Germline V CDR1 and CDR2: SGHNT, YYREEE (reference sequence). After removal of 3 bases from V and 0 bases from J, the junction contained 9 bases not matched to a gene.

V gene TRBV3-1 (or the pseudogene TRBV3-2) combines with J gene TRBJ2-7; 11 bases agree with TRBD1. This CDR3 has 15 residues. Germline V CDR1 and CDR2: LGHDT, YNNKEL (reference sequence). Losses at the gene ends were 0 bases for V and 6 bases for J; bases not matched to a gene: 4. CDR3: CASSQDGGQGVEQYF. The CDR3 DNA reads TGTGCCAGCAGCCAAGATGGGGGACAGGGGGTCGAGCAGTACTTC.

The CDR3 DNA reads as TGCGCCAGCAACCTCAATAGCGGGCGCACCGGGGAGCTGTTTTTT. Translating it yields CASNLNSGRTGELFF. The chain joins TRBV5-1 to TRBJ2-2; 7 bases fit TRBD2. V lost 6 bases, J lost 4 bases, and 9 bases stayed unmatched. CDR1 is SGHRS and CDR2 is YFSETQ in the germline V gene. CDR3 length equals 15 residues.

V and J are TRBV5-1 and TRBJ2-6; no clear D. CDR3 length: 16 residues. Looked up from germline, CDR1 is SGHRS and CDR2 is YFSETQ. V gave up 0 bases and J gave up 0 bases, with 7 bases separating them. CDR3 bases: TGCGCCAGCAGCTTGGTTCACTTCTCTGGGGCCAACGTCCTGACTTTC. Its translation: CASSLVHFSGANVLTF.

The chain joins TRBV24-1 to TRBJ2-7, with D tentatively TRBD1 (6 bases). Trimming shortened V by 3 bases and J by 5 bases, and 10 bases separated the two germline ends. Germline CDR1 is KGHDR and CDR2 is SFDVKD. This CDR3 has 13 amino acids. The CDR3 nucleotides read TGTGCCACCAGTGATCCCGACAGGAACGAGCAGTACTTC. Amino acid sequence: CATSDPDRNEQYF.

This sequence joins TRBV18 and TRBJ1-2; D remains unclear. Germline V gene data show CDR1 as KGHSH and CDR2 as LQKENI. The CDR3 has 16 residues. V was trimmed by 1 base and J by 0 bases, leaving 12 bases between them. Here the CDR3 reads CASSPQADYANYGYTF. The CDR3 DNA follows: TGTGCCAGCTCACCACAAGCAGACTACGCTAACTATGGCTACACCTTC.